The 6 T cell receptor beta chains below were found in one sample sequenced in a study of naive and memory T cell subsets. Overall study results and limits: Naive repertoires, especially CD8, held a few larger clonotypes, possibly memory cells re-expressing CD45RA.

Two oligonucleotides, mixed equimolar, formed the beta constant-region primer covering TRBC1 and TRBC2. Nested alpha and beta constant-region primers with the SP2 primer drove four PCR rounds on ligated cDNA. TCRdb reanalysed the UMI-ligation and nested PCR reads using MiXCR and keeps one entry per CDR3 protein. The data show tens of thousands of distinct CDR3 sequences, with approximately 10% seen just once and around 0.13% held by the top ten. These receptors' antigens are unknown. The source material was naive CD4+ T cells from blood. These receptors all come from a human donor in good health.

The CDR3 DNA reads as TGTGCCAGCAGTTTAGACGGGGGGGTGTACAATGAGCAGTTCTTC. Translating gives CASSLDGGVYNEQFF. The chain recombines TRBV28 with TRBJ2-1; 8 nucleotides agree with TRBD2. Looked up from germline, CDR1 is MDHEN and CDR2 is SYDVKM. The CDR3 totals 15 residues. Trimming cost V 2 bases and J 4 bases; bases outside gene matches: 4. The full variable domain, rest sourced from reference TRBV28 and TRBJ2-1, is DVKVTQSSRYLVKRTGEKVFLECVQDMDHENMFWYRQDPGLGLRLIYFSYDVKMKEKGDIPEGYSVSREKKERFSLILESASTNQTSMYLCASSLDGGVYNEQFFGPGTRLTVL.

Many counts were recorded for this clonotype. DNA of the CDR3: TGTGCCAGCAGCCTGACAGGGAAGTACACTGAAGCTTTCTTT. Encoded protein: CASSLTGKYTEAFF. The chain recombines TRBV7-3 with TRBJ1-1; the match to TRBD1 covers 7 bases. The V gene end was trimmed by 5 bases and the J gene end by 3 bases; junction bases not matched to a gene: 6. This CDR3 has 14 residues. Per germline, CDR1 SGHTA and CDR2 FQGTGA.

The chain recombines TRBV30 with TRBJ1-6; D is unclear. Looked up from germline, CDR1 is GTSNPN and CDR2 is SVGIG (reference sequence). CDR3 length: 13 amino acids. V shed 0 bases and J shed 13 bases, with 13 bases lying between them. The CDR3 reads CAWSVPLPAPLHF. CDR3 in DNA: TGTGCCTGGAGTGTACCCTTGCCGGCGCCCCTCCACTTT.

This chain joins TRBV29-1 and TRBJ1-3; D call uncertain. The CDR3 is 11 residues long. Germline CDR1 SQVTM, CDR2 ANQGSEA. Trimming shortened V by 7 bases and J by 8 bases, and 12 bases separated the two germline ends. The CDR3 coding sequence is TGCAGCGCGGTGGCTGTGGACACCATATATTTT. Translated, it gives CSAVAVDTIYF.

This chain uses TRBV7-2 with TRBJ1-1; D not resolved. Germline V lookup: CDR1 SGHTA, CDR2 FQGNSA. The CDR3 spans 12 residues. V lost 2 bases and J 13 bases, leaving 14 bases between the germline ends. CDR3 in amino acids: CASSLLDPIRFF. In nucleotides, the CDR3 is TGTGCCAGCAGCTTATTGGACCCGATTCGTTTCTTT.

The table lists this clonotype with many counts. The rearrangement uses TRBV18 and TRBJ1-1; D is ambiguous. CDR1 is KGHSH, CDR2 LQKENI, per germline. Trimming left V 2 bases short and J 1 base short, with 5 bases between. There are 13 residues in the CDR3. The CDR3 here is CASSPLGNTEAFF. The DNA for the CDR3 is TGTGCCAGCTCACCATTAGGGAACACTGAAGCTTTCTTT.